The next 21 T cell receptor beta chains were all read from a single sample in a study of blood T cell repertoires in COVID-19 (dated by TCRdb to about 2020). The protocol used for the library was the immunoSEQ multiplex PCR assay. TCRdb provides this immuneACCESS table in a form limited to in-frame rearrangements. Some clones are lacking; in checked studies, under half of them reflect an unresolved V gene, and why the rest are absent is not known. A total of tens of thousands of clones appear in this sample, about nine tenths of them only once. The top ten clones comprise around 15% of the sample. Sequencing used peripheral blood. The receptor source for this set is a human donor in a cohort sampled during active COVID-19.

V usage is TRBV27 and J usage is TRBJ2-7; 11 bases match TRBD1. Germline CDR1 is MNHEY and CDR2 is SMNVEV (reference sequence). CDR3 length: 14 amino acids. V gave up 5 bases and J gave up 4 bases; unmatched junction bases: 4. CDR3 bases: TGTGCCAGCAGTCTGGACAGGGGGCCTTACGAGCAGTACTTC. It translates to CASSLDRGPYEQYF.

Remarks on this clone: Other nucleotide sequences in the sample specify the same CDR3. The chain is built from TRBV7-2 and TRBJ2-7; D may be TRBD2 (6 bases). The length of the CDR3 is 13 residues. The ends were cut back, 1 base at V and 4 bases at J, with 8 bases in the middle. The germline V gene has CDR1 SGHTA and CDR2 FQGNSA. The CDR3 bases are TGTGCCAGCAGCTTAGGACGGGAGTACGAGCAGTACTTC. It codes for CASSLGREYEQYF.

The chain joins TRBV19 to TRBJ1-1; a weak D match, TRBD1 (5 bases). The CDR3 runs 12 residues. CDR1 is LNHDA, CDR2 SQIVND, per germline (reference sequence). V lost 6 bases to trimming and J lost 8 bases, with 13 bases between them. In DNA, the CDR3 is TGTGCCAGTAGCCTCACCGGGGGGGAAGCTTTCTTT. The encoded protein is CASSLTGGEAFF.

As DNA, the CDR3 is TGTGCCAGCAGCTTACTTAGCGGATCCGGGGAGCTGTTTTTT. It is translated as CASSLLSGSGELFF. The J gene is TRBJ2-2, the V gene TRBV7-2, with D perhaps matching TRBD2 (6 bases). Germline-derived CDR1 and CDR2 are SGHTA and FQGNSA. CDR3 length: 14 residues. V lost 2 bases to trimming and J lost 6 bases, with 10 bases between them.

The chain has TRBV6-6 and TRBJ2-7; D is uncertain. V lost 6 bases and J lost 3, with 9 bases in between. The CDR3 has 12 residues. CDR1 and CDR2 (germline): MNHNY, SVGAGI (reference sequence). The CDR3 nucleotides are TGTGCCAGCAGCTACACTGTCTACGAGCAGTACTTC. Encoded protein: CASSYTVYEQYF.

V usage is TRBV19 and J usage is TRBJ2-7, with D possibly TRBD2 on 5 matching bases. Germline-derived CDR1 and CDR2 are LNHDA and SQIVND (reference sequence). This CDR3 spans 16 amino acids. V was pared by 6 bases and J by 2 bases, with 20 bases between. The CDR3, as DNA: TGTGCCAGTAGATCTAAAGACGTCGGACTCACCTACGAGCAGTACTTC. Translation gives CASRSKDVGLTYEQYF. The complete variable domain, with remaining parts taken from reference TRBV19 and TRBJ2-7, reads DGGITQSPKYLFRKEGQNVTLSCEQNLNHDAMYWYRQDPGQGLRLIYYSQIVNDFQKGDIAEGYSVSREKKESFPLTVTSAQKNPTAFYLCASRSKDVGLTYEQYFGPGTRLTVT.

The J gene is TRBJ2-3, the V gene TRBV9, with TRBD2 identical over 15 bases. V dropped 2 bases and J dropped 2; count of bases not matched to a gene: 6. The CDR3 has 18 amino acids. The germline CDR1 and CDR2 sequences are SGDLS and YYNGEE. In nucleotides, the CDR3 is TGTGCCAGCAGCGTGGGGAGGACTAGCGGGGGGGTCACAGATACGCAGTATTTT. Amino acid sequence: CASSVGRTSGGVTDTQYF.

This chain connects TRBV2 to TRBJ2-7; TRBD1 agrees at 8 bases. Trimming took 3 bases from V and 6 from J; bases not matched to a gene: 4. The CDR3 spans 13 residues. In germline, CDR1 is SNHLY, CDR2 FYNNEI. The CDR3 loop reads CASSDGQGREQYF. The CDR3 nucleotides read TGTGCCAGCAGTGACGGACAGGGTCGCGAGCAGTACTTC.

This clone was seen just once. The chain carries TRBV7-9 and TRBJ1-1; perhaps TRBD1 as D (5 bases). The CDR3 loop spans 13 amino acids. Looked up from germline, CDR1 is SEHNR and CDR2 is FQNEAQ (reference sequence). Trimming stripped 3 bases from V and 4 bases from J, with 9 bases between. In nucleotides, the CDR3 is TGTGCCAGCAGCTTGGGGGGGAGCACTGAAGCTTTCTTT. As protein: CASSLGGSTEAFF.

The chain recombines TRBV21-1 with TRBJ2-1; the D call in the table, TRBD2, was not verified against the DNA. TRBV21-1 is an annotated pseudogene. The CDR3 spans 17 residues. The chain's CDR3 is CARSLLTSGFSYNEQFF. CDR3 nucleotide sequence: TGTGCCAGAAGTCTTTTGACTAGCGGGTTCTCCTACAATGAGCAGTTCTTC.

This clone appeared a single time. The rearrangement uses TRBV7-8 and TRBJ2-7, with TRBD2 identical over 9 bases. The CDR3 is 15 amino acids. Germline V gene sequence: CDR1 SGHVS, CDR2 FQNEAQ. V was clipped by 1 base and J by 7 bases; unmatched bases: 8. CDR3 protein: CASSLVAGGPREQYF. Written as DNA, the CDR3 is TGTGCCAGCAGCTTAGTTGCGGGAGGGCCTAGGGAGCAGTACTTC.

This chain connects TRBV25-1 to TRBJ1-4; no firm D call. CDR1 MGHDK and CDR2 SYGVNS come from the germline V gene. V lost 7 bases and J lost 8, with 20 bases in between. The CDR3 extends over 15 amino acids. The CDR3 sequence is CASKDPRTAGEKLFF. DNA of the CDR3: TGTGCCAGCAAGGATCCGCGGACGGCGGGCGAAAAACTGTTTTTT.

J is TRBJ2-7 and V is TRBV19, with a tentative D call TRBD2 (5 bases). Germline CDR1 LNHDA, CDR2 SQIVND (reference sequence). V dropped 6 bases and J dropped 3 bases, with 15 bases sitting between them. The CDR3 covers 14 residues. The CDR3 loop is CASSPTSTFYEQYF. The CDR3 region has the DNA TGTGCCAGTAGCCCTACTAGTACCTTCTACGAGCAGTACTTC.

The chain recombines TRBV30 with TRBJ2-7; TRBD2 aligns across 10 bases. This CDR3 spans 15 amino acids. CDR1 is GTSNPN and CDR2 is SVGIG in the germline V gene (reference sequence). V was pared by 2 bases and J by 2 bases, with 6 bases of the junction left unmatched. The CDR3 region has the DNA TGTGCCTGGAGTCCAGCGGGGGGGAAAACCTACGAGCAGTACTTC. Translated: CAWSPAGGKTYEQYF.

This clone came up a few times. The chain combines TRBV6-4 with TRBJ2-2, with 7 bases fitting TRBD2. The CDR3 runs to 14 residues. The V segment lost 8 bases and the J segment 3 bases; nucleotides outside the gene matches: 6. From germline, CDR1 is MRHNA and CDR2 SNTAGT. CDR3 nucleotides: TGTGCCAGCCGGGGGGAACTTGACACCGGGGAGCTGTTTTTT. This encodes CASRGELDTGELFF.

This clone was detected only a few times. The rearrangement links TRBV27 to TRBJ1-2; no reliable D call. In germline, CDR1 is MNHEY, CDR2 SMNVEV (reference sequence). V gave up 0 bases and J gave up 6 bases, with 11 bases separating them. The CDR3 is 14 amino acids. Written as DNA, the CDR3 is TGTGCCAGCAGTTTATCCGGTTGGGCTAATGGCTACACCTTC. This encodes CASSLSGWANGYTF.

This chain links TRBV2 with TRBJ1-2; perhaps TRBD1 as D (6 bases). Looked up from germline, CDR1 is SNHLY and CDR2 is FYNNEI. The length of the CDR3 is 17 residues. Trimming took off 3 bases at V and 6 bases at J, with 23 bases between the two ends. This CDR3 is CASSEGVLSRDINGYTF. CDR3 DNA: TGTGCCAGCAGTGAGGGGGTTCTCAGCAGGGACATTAATGGCTACACCTTC. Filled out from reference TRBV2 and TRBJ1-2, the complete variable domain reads EPEVTQTPSHQVTQMGQEVILRCVPISNHLYFYWYRQILGQKVEFLVSFYNNEISEKSEIFDDQFSVERPDGSNFTLKIRSTKLEDSAMYFCASSEGVLSRDINGYTFGSGTRLTVV.

The CDR3 reads CASSAFNTEAFF. The CDR3 DNA follows: TGTGCCAGCAGCGCGTTCAACACTGAAGCTTTCTTT. The rearrangement uses TRBV7-9 and TRBJ1-1; unclear D gene. CDR3 length equals 12 residues. Trimming shortened V by 5 bases and J by 2 bases, and 6 bases separated the two germline ends. From germline, CDR1 is SEHNR and CDR2 FQNEAQ (reference sequence).

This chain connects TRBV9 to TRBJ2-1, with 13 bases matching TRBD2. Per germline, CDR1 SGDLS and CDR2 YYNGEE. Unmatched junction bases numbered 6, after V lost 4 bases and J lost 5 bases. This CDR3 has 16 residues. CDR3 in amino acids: CASSILTSGGDNEQFF. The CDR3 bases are TGTGCCAGCAGCATACTAACTAGCGGGGGGGACAATGAGCAGTTCTTC. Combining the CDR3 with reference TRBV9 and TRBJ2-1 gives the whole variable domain DSGVTQTPKHLITATGQRVTLRCSPRSGDLSVYWYQQSLDQGLQFLIQYYNGEERAKGNILERFSAQQFPDLHSELNLSSLELGDSALYFCASSILTSGGDNEQFFGPGTRLTVL.

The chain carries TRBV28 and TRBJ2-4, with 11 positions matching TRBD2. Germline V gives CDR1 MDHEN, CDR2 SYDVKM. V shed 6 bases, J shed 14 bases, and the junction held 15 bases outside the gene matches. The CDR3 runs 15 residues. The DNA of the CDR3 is TGTGCCAGCAGCCGATTAGCGGGAGGGCCAGAAATTGAGTACTTC. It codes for CASSRLAGGPEIEYF.

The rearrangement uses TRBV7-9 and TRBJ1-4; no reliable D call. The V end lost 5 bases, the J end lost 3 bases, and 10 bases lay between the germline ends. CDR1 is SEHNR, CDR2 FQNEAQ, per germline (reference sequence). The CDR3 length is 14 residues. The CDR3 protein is CASSQTQSNEKLFF. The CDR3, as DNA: TGTGCCAGCAGCCAAACACAATCTAATGAAAAACTGTTTTTT.